The rows below give T cell receptor beta chains drawn from one sample of a study of shared clonotypes between healthy human individuals. Data came from immunoSEQ multiplex PCR; TCRdb stores just in-frame clones and leaves some out. The sample has roughly 2.2 million clones; about 90% are singletons. Sequencing was performed on naive CD4+ T cells from PBMCs. Receptor source: a man aged 18 to 29 in good health. Some clones in this sample may be carry-over from other donors' samples. Each CDR3 is given with its conserved first and last residue. D genes are given only for firm matches.

d_gene,v_gene,j_gene,CDR3aa,CDR3nt
TRBD2,TRBV5-6,TRBJ2-1,CASSYRGGGGEQFF,TGTGCCAGCAGCTATAGGGGTGGCGGGGGTGAGCAGTTCTTC
.,TRBV18,TRBJ2-1,CASSPVTGDNEQFF,TGTGCCAGCTCACCAGTTACGGGGGACAATGAGCAGTTCTTC
.,TRBV7-2,TRBJ2-3,CASSLFGIGSTQYF,TGTGCCAGCAGCTTATTCGGGATAGGAAGTACGCAGTATTTT
.,TRBV10-3,TRBJ1-2,CAIRVGQTNYGYTF,TGTGCCATCAGAGTGGGGCAGACTAACTATGGCTACACCTTC
.,TRBV18,TRBJ2-4,CASSGGSMAGKRGIQYF,TGTGCCAGCTCAGGGGGCAGTATGGCAGGGAAAAGAGGCATTCAGTACTTC
.,TRBV7-2,TRBJ1-4,CASSIGAATGTREKLFF,TGTGCCAGCAGCATAGGGGCCGCGACCGGAACAAGAGAAAAACTGTTTTTT
.,TRBV5-1,TRBJ2-7,CASSFNRDTYEQYF,TGCGCCAGCAGCTTTAACCGGGACACCTACGAGCAGTACTTC
.,TRBV21-1,TRBJ2-5,CASSPYIGGLETQYF,TGTGCCAGCAGCCCCTATATTGGGGGTTTGGAGACCCAGTACTTC
TRBD2,TRBV2,TRBJ2-1,CASSIWGLAGGPSEQFF,TGTGCCAGCAGTATCTGGGGGCTAGCGGGAGGGCCCAGTGAGCAGTTCTTC
.,TRBV7-9,TRBJ2-1,CASSLAGRWRGEQFF,TGTGCCAGCAGCTTAGCGGGCCGATGGAGGGGTGAGCAGTTCTTC